The 21 T cell receptor beta chains below all came from one sample that was sequenced in a study of tumor-infiltrating lymphocytes in primary liver carcinoma. TCR beta cDNA came from around 500 ng total RNA, primed with a constant-region primer. Employing slightly modified ARM-PCR, three nested multiplex PCR rounds were run, and these gave rise to the TCR beta libraries. The first two PCR rounds, around 10 cycles each, used TRBV1-TRBV30 forward primers and a C-beta reverse primer. TCRdb redid the calling of the multiplex PCR reads with MiXCR, one entry per CDR3 protein. Of approximately 190,000 distinct CDR3 sequences in the sample, 70% to 90% were seen once. RNA and DNA were co-extracted from roughly 20-30 mg of unsorted bulk tissue. Sequencing was performed on tumor tissue from primary liver carcinoma. These receptor sequences come from a man aged 40-49 years with primary liver carcinoma and hepatitis B virus infection.

As concerns this clonotype: One base away lies a much larger clone, so this may be a sequencing read error. The chain combines TRBV30 with TRBJ1-4; D unresolved. The CDR3 sequence is 13 residues long. The V end was cut by 1 base, the J end by 9 bases, with 12 bases between. From germline, CDR1 is GTSNPN and CDR2 SVGIG (reference sequence). The CDR3: CAWSGSNGKKLFF. CDR3 in DNA: TGTGCCTGGAGTGGTTCGAACGGTAAAAAACTGTTTTTT.

This clonotype showed up just once. At one end, the junction sequence differs from germline, possibly due to a read error. The chain couples TRBV4-3 to TRBJ1-1, with no clear D. Germline V CDR1 and CDR2: LGHNA, YSLEER. The CDR3 spans 16 residues. The CDR3 DNA sequence: TGCGCCAGCAGCCAAAGGTGGGGATCGTTGAACACTGAAACTTTCTTT. Protein sequence: CASSQRWGSLNTETFF.

In regard to this clonotype: At one end, the junction sequence differs from germline, possibly due to a read error. The chain carries TRBV5-4 and TRBJ1-1, with 7 positions matching TRBD1. The CDR3 runs to 13 residues. CDR1 SGHNT and CDR2 YYREEE come from the germline V gene (reference sequence). The CDR3 reads CAGSSGGGTEPFF. As DNA, the CDR3 is TGTGCCGGCAGCTCAGGGGGAGGCACTGAACCTTTCTTT.

About this clonotype: Germline and junction disagree at one end, which may indicate a read error. The V gene is TRBV4-2, the J gene TRBJ1-3; TRBD1 matches 9 bases. Germline V lookup: CDR1 LGHNA, CDR2 YNFKEQ. The CDR3 is 21 residues long. The CDR3 region has the DNA TGTCCCAGCAGCCAAGAAGATTTGACAGGGGGTTGTATTTCCTCTGGAAACACCATATATTTT. This gives the protein CPSSQEDLTGGCISSGNTIYF.

The chain employs TRBV28 and TRBJ2-7; no clear D. Germline CDR1 MDHEN, CDR2 SYDVKM. CDR3 length equals 14 residues. Here the CDR3 DNA reads TGTGTCGTCATACGAGCGAGAGTGTCCTACGAGCAGTACTTC. Residues: CVVIRARVSYEQYF.

A word on this clonotype: The final CDR3 position lacks the conserved phenylalanine or tryptophan, pointing to a likely read error. The V gene is TRBV11-2, the J gene TRBJ2-7, with D possibly being TRBD2 (6 bases). V was pared by 3 bases and J by 0 bases, with 15 bases between. Germline CDR1 reads SGHAT; CDR2 reads FQNNGV. The CDR3 sequence is 16 residues long. CDR3 in amino acids: CASSLRTNGVSYEQYN. The DNA of the CDR3 is TGTGCCAGCAGCTTGCGGACTAACGGGGTCTCCTACGAGCAGTACAAC.

As for this clonotype: This clone may be a read error of a much larger clone one base away. CDR3 protein: CATSVLPEGEQFF. Here the CDR3 DNA reads TGTGCCACCAGTGTCCTCCCGGAGGGTGAGCAGTTCTTC. The J gene is TRBJ2-1, the V gene TRBV24-1, with D perhaps TRBD2 (6 bases). The V gene lost 5 bases and the J gene lost 9 bases, with 13 bases spanning the gap. CDR1 and CDR2 (germline): KGHDR, SFDVKD. This CDR3 has 13 residues.

The CDR3 nucleotides read TGTGCCAACAGGGGAAGTGAACAGAGCGTTAACTATGGCTACACCTTC. This sequence encodes CANRGSEQSVNYGYTF. The V call is TRBV6-2 or TRBV6-3, the J call TRBJ1-2, with 7 positions matching TRBD1. Germline CDR1 and CDR2: MNHEY and SVGEGT. CDR3 size: 16 residues. Trimming at V came to 10 bases and at J to 1 base, leaving 15 bases not matched to a gene.

In the case of this clonotype: An end of the junction does not agree with germline; a read error may underlie this. This rearrangement joins TRBV12-3 or TRBV12-4 to TRBJ1-5, with D possibly TRBD1 on 6 matching bases. This CDR3 is 16 amino acids long. The CDR3 loop reads CASSRGRDTYHQPRHF. The CDR3 DNA reads TGTGCCAGCAGTCGAGGCCGGGACACTTATCATCAGCCCCGGCATTTT.

As for this clonotype: A read error is possible here, since a much larger clone lies one base away. The chain couples TRBV7-9 to TRBJ1-2; 7 nucleotides agree with TRBD1. J gave up 8 bases and V 4 bases, and 4 bases lay outside the gene matches. Per germline, CDR1 SEHNR and CDR2 FQNEAQ (reference sequence). The CDR3 is 12 amino acids. In DNA, the CDR3 is TGTGCCAGCAGCTCCCAGGGGGAGGGCTACACCTTC. Its translation: CASSSQGEGYTF.

About this clonotype: Because it lacks the conserved phenylalanine or tryptophan at the end, this CDR3 is likely a read error. The chain combines TRBV11-2 with TRBJ1-5; D gene ambiguous. The length of the CDR3 is 17 residues. Germline assignment: CDR1 SGHAT and CDR2 FQNNGV. V was pared by 1 base and J by 1 base, with 14 bases between. The CDR3 loop reads CASSLVGLRGSNQPQHL. CDR3 coding DNA: TGTGCCAGCAGCTTAGTAGGGCTAAGAGGGAGCAATCAGCCCCAGCATTTA.

Comment on this clonotype: A read error may produce the germline difference seen at one junction end. The DNA of the CDR3 is TGTGTCAGCCGACTCTCAGGGGAGGGCACTGAAGCTTTCTTT. Translating it yields CVSRLSGEGTEAFF. The chain recombines TRBV25-1 with TRBJ1-1; D perhaps matches TRBD1 (6 bases). CDR3 length: 14 residues. Germline-derived CDR1 and CDR2 are MGHDK and SYGVNS.

In regard to this clonotype: The conserved final phenylalanine or tryptophan is absent from the CDR3, which likely points to a read error. The chain links TRBV5-8 to TRBJ1-5; weak D call: TRBD1 (5 bases). V was clipped by 1 base and J by 2 bases, with 19 bases between them. The CDR3 totals 18 residues. Germline lookup yields CDR1 SGHTS and CDR2 YDEGEE. The CDR3, as DNA: TGTGCCAGCAGCTTGTTCGGGACGGCCGGCTATTGCAATCAGCCCCAGCATTTG. Amino acid sequence: CASSLFGTAGYCNQPQHL.

On this clonotype itself: Being one base from a much bigger clone, this may be a read error. The CDR3 loop is CARRGRNYNEQFF. In nucleotides, the CDR3 is TGTGCCAGAAGGGGGAGGAATTACAATGAGCAGTTCTTC. This chain joins TRBV6-5 and TRBJ2-1; D may be TRBD1 or TRBD2 (6 bases each). The CDR3 is 13 residues long. Germline-derived CDR1 and CDR2 are MNHEY and SVGAGI. Trimming took off 9 bases at V and 4 bases at J, with 13 bases between the two ends.

Details on this clonotype: A junction end diverges from the germline sequence, so it may reflect a read error. The chain carries TRBV11-2 and TRBJ2-6; D is uncertain. Per germline, CDR1 SGHAT and CDR2 FQNNGV. The CDR3 contains 15 residues. The CDR3 is CASILDWAGANVLTF. The CDR3 DNA is TGTGCCAGCATCTTAGACTGGGCTGGGGCCAACGTCCTGACTTTC.

This clonotype has a handful of counts. The CDR3 nucleotides are TGTGCCTGGACCACGGGACAACTCACAGATACGCAGTATTTT. It specifies CAWTTGQLTDTQYF. The chain recombines TRBV30 with TRBJ2-3, with a tentative D call TRBD1 (6 bases). V was clipped by 4 bases and J by 2 bases, with 13 bases between them. CDR1 is GTSNPN and CDR2 is SVGIG in the germline V gene (reference sequence). The CDR3 loop spans 14 amino acids.

For this clonotype: Mismatch with germline at one junction end may stem from a read error. The CDR3 protein is CSRSGETQYF. CDR3 coding DNA: TGTTCCAGGAGCGGGGAGACCCAGTACTTC. This chain links TRBV12-3 or TRBV12-4 with TRBJ2-5; TRBD2 is a possible D gene (6 bases). CDR3 length: 10 residues.

Note on this clonotype: Since a much larger clone is just one base distant, this may be a read error. The rearrangement uses TRBV7-2 and TRBJ2-7, with a weak D call TRBD2 (8 bases). The CDR3 has 15 amino acids. CDR1 and CDR2 (germline): SGHTA, FQGNSA. The DNA for the CDR3 is TGTGTCAGCAGCTTAGGGGGCGGCGGGAGGTTCGAGCAGTACTTC. Its translation is CVSSLGGGGRFEQYF.

Points on this clonotype: A read error may explain this, as a much larger clone is one base away. The chain links TRBV5-1 to TRBJ2-7; TRBD2 matches 8 bases. The CDR3 is 14 amino acids. Germline CDR1 and CDR2: SGHRS and YFSETQ. V lost 3 bases and J lost 9; bases outside the gene matches: 11. DNA for the CDR3: TGCGCCAGCAGCTCGGGACTAGTTAAGCCGTGGCAGTACTTC. This sequence encodes CASSSGLVKPWQYF.

Remarks on this clonotype: One end of the junction fails to match germline, which may point to a read error. The chain has TRBV11-1 and TRBJ2-1; 9 positions match TRBD2. Germline loops: CDR1 SGHAT, CDR2 FQDESV (reference sequence). The CDR3 consists of 18 residues. CDR3 in DNA: TGTGCCAGCAGCTTACACCACTCCGCGGGAGGGTCTTACAATGTGCAGTTCTTC. Its translation is CASSLHHSAGGSYNVQFF. Using reference TRBV11-1 and TRBJ2-1 for the parts outside the CDR3, the full variable domain is EAEVAQSPRYKITEKSQAVAFWCDPISGHATLYWYRQILGQGPELLVQFQDESVVDDSQLPKDRFSAERLKGVDSTLKIQPAELGDSAMYLCASSLHHSAGGSYNVQFFGPGTRLTVL.

This clonotype was seen a single time. A read error may account for a junction end that differs from germline. This chain links TRBV11-3 with TRBJ2-1; D not certain. The germline V gene encodes CDR1 SGHNT and CDR2 YENEEA. This CDR3 spans 13 amino acids. The CDR3 DNA reads TGTGCCAGCAGCTTAGATATCAGTAATGAACAGTTCTTC. The encoded protein is CASSLDISNEQFF. Based on the CDR3 plus reference TRBV11-3 and TRBJ2-1, the full variable domain is EAGVVQSPRYKIIEKKQPVAFWCNPISGHNTLYWYLQNLGQGPELLIRYENEEAVDDSQLPKDRFSAERLKGVDSTLKIQPAELGDSAVYLCASSLDISNEQFFGPGTRLTVL.